The 11 T cell receptor beta chains below were found in one sample sequenced in a study of T cells in Graves' hyperthyroidism and ophthalmopathy. TCR beta CDR3 regions were amplified from RNA transcripts. The study used the HTBI primer set for a first-round RT-PCR of the TCR CDR3. TCRdb recomputed calls from the multiplex PCR reads with MiXCR, one row per CDR3 protein. The sample holds about 560,000 distinct CDR3 sequences, roughly 15% seen once. The specimen was blood. The receptors here all came from a woman aged 40 to 50 with Graves' hyperthyroidism.

This clonotype was seen repeatedly, ten times or more. CDR3 sequence reads: CASSPGDRFHEQYF. CDR3 nucleotides: TGTGCCAGCAGTCCCGGGGACAGGTTCCACGAGCAGTACTTC. The chain couples TRBV28 to TRBJ2-7; TRBD1 matches at 8 bases. Germline CDR1 and CDR2: MDHEN and SYDVKM. The length of the CDR3 is 14 residues. The ends lost 5 bases at V and 5 bases at J; junction bases unmatched: 8.

The rearrangement links TRBV12-3 or TRBV12-4 to TRBJ1-3; TRBD1 is a possible D gene (6 bases). With 5 bases removed from V and 3 bases from J, the gap between germline ends came to 11 bases. The CDR3 runs to 14 residues. CDR3 nucleotides: TGTGCCAGCAGTGCCCAGGGGATTGGAAACACCATATATTTT. This encodes CASSAQGIGNTIYF.

There are a few counts of this clonotype. V gene TRBV5-6 combines with J gene TRBJ1-1, with D possibly matching TRBD1 (6 bases). Per the germline V gene, CDR1 is SGHDT and CDR2 is YYEEEE. The CDR3 is 15 residues long. Trimming removed 4 bases from V and 6 bases from J, with 19 bases in between. Here the CDR3 DNA reads TGTGCCAGCAGCCCCTGGGGGCAGCTGACCCCTGAAGCTTTCTTT. This sequence encodes CASSPWGQLTPEAFF.

The chain uses TRBV20-1 and TRBJ2-1, with 10 bases that match TRBD2. Germline CDR1 reads DFQATT; CDR2 reads SNEGSKA (reference sequence). Trimming cost V 6 bases and J 7 bases; bases outside gene matches: 9. CDR3 length: 14 amino acids. The CDR3 bases are TGCAGTGCCATTAGGCCAGCGGGGGGGAATGAGCAGTTCTTC. Amino acid sequence: CSAIRPAGGNEQFF.

Ten or more counts support this clonotype. The V gene is TRBV28, the J gene TRBJ1-2; TRBD1 agrees at 8 bases. Germline V gives CDR1 MDHEN, CDR2 SYDVKM. Unmatched junction bases numbered 6, after V lost 4 bases and J lost 5 bases. The CDR3 is 14 residues long. CDR3 sequence reads: CASSSAGTGYGYTF. The CDR3 coding sequence is TGTGCCAGCAGTTCGGCCGGGACAGGATATGGCTACACCTTC.

This clonotype has at least ten counts. The chain carries TRBV3-1 and TRBJ2-7; D is unresolved. CDR3 length: 13 amino acids. Trimming pared 0 bases from V and 8 bases from J, leaving 11 bases between. Germline V gives CDR1 LGHDT, CDR2 YNNKEL (reference sequence). The CDR3 DNA sequence: TGTGCCAGCAGCCAAGACCTAACAAGTAAGCAGTACTTC. Its translation is CASSQDLTSKQYF.

This clonotype has a count of ten or more. The chain carries TRBV7-3 and TRBJ2-1; 8 bases align to TRBD2. This CDR3 is built from 16 residues. V shed 0 bases and J 8 bases; nucleotides not matched to a gene: 9. CDR1 is SGHTA and CDR2 is FQGTGA in the germline V gene. The CDR3 sequence: CASSLTGTSRLDEQFF. The CDR3 DNA is TGTGCCAGCAGCTTAACCGGGACTAGTAGATTAGATGAGCAGTTCTTC.

This clonotype has ten or more counts. This chain uses TRBV6-1 with TRBJ2-7, with D possibly being TRBD1 (5 bases). The V gene lost 5 bases and the J gene lost 6 bases, with 17 bases spanning the gap. The CDR3 consists of 14 residues. Germline CDR1 and CDR2: MNHNS and SASEGT. CDR3 sequence: CASSTVSQGPEQYF. In nucleotides, the CDR3 is TGTGCCAGCAGTACCGTTTCCCAGGGTCCCGAGCAGTACTTC.

The table lists this clonotype with many counts. This sequence joins TRBV7-6 and TRBJ2-1; no clear D gene. In germline, CDR1 is SGHVS, CDR2 FNYEAQ. V lost 0 bases, J lost 2 bases, and 8 bases lay in between. There are 15 residues in the CDR3. The chain's CDR3 is CASSLASPTYNEQFF. CDR3 bases: TGTGCCAGCAGCTTAGCCAGCCCGACCTACAATGAGCAGTTCTTC.

V is TRBV28 and J is TRBJ1-6; TRBD1 might be the D (6 bases). Germline assignment: CDR1 MDHEN and CDR2 SYDVKM. This CDR3 spans 14 amino acids. V was cut by 6 bases and J by 4 bases, with 10 bases left in between. CDR3 sequence (DNA): TGTGCCAGCAGCCCGACAGGATATAATTCACCCCTCCACTTT. It codes for CASSPTGYNSPLHF.

Many counts were recorded for this clonotype. V is TRBV28 and J is TRBJ1-5; a weak D match, TRBD1 (6 bases). Germline assignment: CDR1 MDHEN and CDR2 SYDVKM. With 6 bases removed from V and 0 bases from J, the gap between germline ends came to 15 bases. CDR3 size: 16 residues. The CDR3 protein is CASRQGSIYSNQPQHF. As DNA, the CDR3 is TGTGCCAGCAGACAGGGTAGCATTTATAGCAATCAGCCCCAGCATTTT.